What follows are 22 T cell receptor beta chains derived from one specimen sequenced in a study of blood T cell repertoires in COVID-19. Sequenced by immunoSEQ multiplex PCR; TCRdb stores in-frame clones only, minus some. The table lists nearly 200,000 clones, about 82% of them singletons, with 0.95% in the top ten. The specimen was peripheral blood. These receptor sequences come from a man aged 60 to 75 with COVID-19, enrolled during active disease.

CDR3 residues: CASTVSGANVLTF. As DNA, the CDR3 is TGTGCCAGCACCGTATCTGGGGCCAACGTCCTGACTTTC. The V call is TRBV11-2, the J call TRBJ2-6; D is unresolved. The CDR3 length is 13 residues. Germline assignment: CDR1 SGHAT and CDR2 FQNNGV. With 7 bases removed from V and 1 base from J, the gap between germline ends came to 5 bases. The whole variable domain, remainder taken from reference TRBV11-2 and TRBJ2-6, is EAGVAQSPRYKIIEKRQSVAFWCNPISGHATLYWYQQILGQGPKLLIQFQNNGVVDDSQLPKDRFSAERLKGVDSTLKIQPAKLEDSAVYLCASTVSGANVLTFGAGSRLTVL.

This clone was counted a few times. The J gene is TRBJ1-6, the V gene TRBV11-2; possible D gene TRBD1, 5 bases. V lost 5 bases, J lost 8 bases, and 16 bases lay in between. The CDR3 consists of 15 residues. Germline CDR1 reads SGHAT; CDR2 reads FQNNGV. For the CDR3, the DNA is TGTGCCAGCAGCCACGAACCAGGGATTTATTCACCCCTCCACTTT. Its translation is CASSHEPGIYSPLHF.

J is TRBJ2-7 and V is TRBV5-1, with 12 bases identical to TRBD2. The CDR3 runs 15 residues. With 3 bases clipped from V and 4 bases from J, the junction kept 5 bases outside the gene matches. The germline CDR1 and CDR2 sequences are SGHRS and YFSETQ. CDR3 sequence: CASSSLAGGSYEQYF. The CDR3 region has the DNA TGCGCCAGCAGCTCACTAGCGGGAGGTAGTTACGAGCAGTACTTC. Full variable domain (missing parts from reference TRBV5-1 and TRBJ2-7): KAGVTQTPRYLIKTRGQQVTLSCSPISGHRSVSWYQQTPGQGLQFLFEYFSETQRNKGNFPGRFSGRQFSNSRSEMNVSTLELGDSALYLCASSSLAGGSYEQYFGPGTRLTVT.

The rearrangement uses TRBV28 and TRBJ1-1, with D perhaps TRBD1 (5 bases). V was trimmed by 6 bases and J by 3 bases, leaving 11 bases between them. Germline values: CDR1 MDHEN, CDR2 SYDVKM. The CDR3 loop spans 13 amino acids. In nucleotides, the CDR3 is TGTGCCAGCAGCATTTTGGGGCACACTGAAGCTTTCTTT. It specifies CASSILGHTEAFF.

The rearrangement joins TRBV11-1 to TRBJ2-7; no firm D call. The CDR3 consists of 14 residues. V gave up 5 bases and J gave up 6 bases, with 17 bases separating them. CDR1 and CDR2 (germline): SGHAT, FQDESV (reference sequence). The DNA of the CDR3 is TGTGCCAGCAGCCCTAATGCCCTCCCTACCGAGCAGTACTTC. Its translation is CASSPNALPTEQYF.

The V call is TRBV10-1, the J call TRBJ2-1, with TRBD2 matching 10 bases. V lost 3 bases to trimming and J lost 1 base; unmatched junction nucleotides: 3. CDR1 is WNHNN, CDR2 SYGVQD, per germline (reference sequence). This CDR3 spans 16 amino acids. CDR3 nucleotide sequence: TGCGCCAGCAGTGATTCTAGCGGGAGATCCTACAATGAGCAGTTCTTC. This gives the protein CASSDSSGRSYNEQFF.

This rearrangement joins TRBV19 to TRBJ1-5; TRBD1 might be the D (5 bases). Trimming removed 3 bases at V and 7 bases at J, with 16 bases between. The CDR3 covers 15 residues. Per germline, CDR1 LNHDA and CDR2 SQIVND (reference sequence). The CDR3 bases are TGTGCCAGTAGTATGGGAGGAGGGGCGAGACAGCCCCAGCATTTT. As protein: CASSMGGGARQPQHF.

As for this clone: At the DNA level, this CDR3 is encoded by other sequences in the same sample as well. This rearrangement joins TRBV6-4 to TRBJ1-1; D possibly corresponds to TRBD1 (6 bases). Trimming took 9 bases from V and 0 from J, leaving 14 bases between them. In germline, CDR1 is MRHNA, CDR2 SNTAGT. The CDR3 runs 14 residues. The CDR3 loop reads CASRPGHLNTEAFF. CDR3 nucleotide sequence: TGTGCCAGTAGGCCGGGACACCTGAACACTGAAGCTTTCTTT.

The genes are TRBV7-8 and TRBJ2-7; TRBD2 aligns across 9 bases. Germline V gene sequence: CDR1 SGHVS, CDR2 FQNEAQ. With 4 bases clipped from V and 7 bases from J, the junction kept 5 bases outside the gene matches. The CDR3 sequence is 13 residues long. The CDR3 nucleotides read TGTGCCAGCAGCTGGGGCGGGAGGGGGGAGCAGTACTTC. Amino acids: CASSWGGRGEQYF.

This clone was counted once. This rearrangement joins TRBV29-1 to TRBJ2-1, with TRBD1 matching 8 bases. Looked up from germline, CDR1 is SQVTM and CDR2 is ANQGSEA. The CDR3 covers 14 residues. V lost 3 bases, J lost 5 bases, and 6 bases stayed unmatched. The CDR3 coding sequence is TGCAGCGTTGAGGTCCAGGGGGCTGACAATGAGCAGTTCTTC. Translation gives CSVEVQGADNEQFF.

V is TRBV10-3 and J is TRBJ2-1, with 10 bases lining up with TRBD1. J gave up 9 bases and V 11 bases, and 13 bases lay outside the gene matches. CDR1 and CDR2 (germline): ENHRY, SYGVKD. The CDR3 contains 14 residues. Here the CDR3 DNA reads TGTGCCGCATCAGGGGGACAGGGGAGGGGTGAGCAGTTCTTC. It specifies CAASGGQGRGEQFF.

The CDR3 is CASRVPGLNYEQYF. The CDR3 nucleotides read TGTGCCAGCAGGGTCCCGGGACTTAACTACGAGCAGTACTTC. This chain connects TRBV21-1 to TRBJ2-7; the table's D call, TRBD2, has no DNA check behind it. TRBV21-1 is designated a pseudogene. CDR3 size: 14 residues.

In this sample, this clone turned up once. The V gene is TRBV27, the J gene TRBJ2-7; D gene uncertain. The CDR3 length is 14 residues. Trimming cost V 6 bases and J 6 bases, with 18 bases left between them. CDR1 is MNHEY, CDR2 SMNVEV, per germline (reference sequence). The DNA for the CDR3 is TGTGCCAGCAGCTCAAATTCCCGAGGTGCCGAGCAGTACTTC. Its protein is CASSSNSRGAEQYF.

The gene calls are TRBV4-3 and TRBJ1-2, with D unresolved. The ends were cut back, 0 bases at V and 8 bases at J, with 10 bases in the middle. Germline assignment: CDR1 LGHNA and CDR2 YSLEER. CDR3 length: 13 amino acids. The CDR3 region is CASSQDRLGGYTF. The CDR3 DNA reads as TGCGCCAGCAGCCAAGATCGACTCGGGGGCTACACCTTC.

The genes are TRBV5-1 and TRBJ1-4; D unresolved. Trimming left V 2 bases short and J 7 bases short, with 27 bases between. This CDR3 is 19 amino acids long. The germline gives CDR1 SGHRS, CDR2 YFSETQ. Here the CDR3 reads CASSFGLSLPTNFREKLFF. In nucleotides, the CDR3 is TGCGCCAGCAGCTTCGGCTTATCACTCCCGACAAACTTTCGTGAAAAACTGTTTTTT.

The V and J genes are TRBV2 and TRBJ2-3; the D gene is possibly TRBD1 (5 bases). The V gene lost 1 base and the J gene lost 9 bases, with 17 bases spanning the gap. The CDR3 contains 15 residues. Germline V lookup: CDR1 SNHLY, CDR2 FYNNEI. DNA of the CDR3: TGTGCCAGCAGTGAAGGGGTCCTCTCCGCAGGGACGCAGTATTTT. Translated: CASSEGVLSAGTQYF.

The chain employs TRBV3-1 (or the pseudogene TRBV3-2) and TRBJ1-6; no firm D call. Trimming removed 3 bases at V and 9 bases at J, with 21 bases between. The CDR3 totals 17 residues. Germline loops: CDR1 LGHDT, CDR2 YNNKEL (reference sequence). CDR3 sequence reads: CASSQAEVRTCSSPLHF. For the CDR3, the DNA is TGTGCCAGCAGCCAGGCTGAGGTCCGGACTTGTTCTTCACCCCTCCACTTT.

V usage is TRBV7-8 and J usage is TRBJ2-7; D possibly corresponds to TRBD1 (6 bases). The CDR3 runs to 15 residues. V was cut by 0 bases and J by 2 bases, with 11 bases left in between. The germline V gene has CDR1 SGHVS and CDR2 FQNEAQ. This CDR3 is CASSLAWWGPYEQYF. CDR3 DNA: TGTGCCAGCAGCTTAGCTTGGTGGGGGCCCTACGAGCAGTACTTC.

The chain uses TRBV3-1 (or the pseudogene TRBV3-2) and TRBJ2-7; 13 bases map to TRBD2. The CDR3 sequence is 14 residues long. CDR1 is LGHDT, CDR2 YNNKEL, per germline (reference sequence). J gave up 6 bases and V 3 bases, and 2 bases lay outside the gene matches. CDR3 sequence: CASSQGLAGSEQYF. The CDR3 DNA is TGTGCCAGCAGCCAGGGACTAGCGGGGTCCGAGCAGTACTTC.

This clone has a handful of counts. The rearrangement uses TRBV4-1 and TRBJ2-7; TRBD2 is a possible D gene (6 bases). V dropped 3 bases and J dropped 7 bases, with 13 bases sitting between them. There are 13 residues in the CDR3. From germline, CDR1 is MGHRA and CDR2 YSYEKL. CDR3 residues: CASSQVGDLEQYF. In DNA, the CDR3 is TGCGCCAGCAGCCAGGTAGGGGACTTGGAGCAGTACTTC.

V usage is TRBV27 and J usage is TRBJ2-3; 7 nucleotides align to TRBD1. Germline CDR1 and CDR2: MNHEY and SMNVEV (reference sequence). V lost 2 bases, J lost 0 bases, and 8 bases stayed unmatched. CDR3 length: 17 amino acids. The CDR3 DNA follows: TGTGCCAGCAGTTTAGCCGACACAGGGGATAGCACAGATACGCAGTATTTT. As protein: CASSLADTGDSTDTQYF.

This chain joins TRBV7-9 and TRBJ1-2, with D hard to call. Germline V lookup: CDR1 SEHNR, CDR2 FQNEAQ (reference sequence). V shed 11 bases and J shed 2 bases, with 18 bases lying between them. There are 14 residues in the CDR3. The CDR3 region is CAGLQAGKNYGYTF. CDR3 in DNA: TGTGCCGGACTTCAGGCCGGCAAAAACTATGGCTACACCTTC.